This TCR beta chain comes out of a study of T cell responses to AZD1222 COVID-19 vaccine. Study results and caveats: Vaccine-associated CD4 TCRs spanned spike, dominant at 160-218 and 743-854. Reports say nearly half of spike-specific TCRs go after unmutated variant regions. Spike-specific TCR repertoires showed rising breadth and depth after two AZD1222 doses. Repertoires in all cases were sampled only once the peak T cell response had passed.

This CDR3 has 12 amino acids. Germline V lookup: CDR1 SGDLS, CDR2 YYNGEE. The germline V and J ends were trimmed by 0 bases and 3 bases, with 3 bases remaining between them. This table comes from immunoSEQ multiplex PCR, and its TCRdb copy is limited to in-frame clones, with some not included. Here the sample spans around 94,000 clones, 85% to 90% being singletons. As regards this clone: As yet, its antigen is unknown. The same CDR3 also results from other DNA sequences found in this sample.

Sequencing used peripheral blood, obtained on day 0 of AZD1222 vaccination. This clonotype was sampled from an adult in good health. V gene TRBV9 combines with J gene TRBJ1-2; no clear D. CDR3 bases: TGTGCCAGCAGCGTAGGAGACTATGGCTACACCTTC. Translated: CASSVGDYGYTF.